This passage covers 2 T cell receptor beta chains from one sample sequenced in a study of blood T cell repertoires in COVID-19. Method: immunoSEQ multiplex PCR; TCRdb's copy keeps in-frame clones and lacks some. The sample has fewer than 300,000 clones, 88% seen once. The material sequenced was peripheral blood. The receptors originated from a man younger than 35 with active or convalescent COVID-19.

This clone was found once. This chain joins TRBV9 and TRBJ2-1; 8 nucleotides align to TRBD2. In germline, CDR1 is SGDLS, CDR2 YYNGEE. The CDR3 is 16 residues long. Losses at the gene ends were 4 bases for V and 2 bases for J; bases not matched to a gene: 8. CDR3 sequence reads: CASSPGGGPTYNEQFF. The CDR3, as DNA: TGTGCCAGCAGCCCCGGGGGGGGCCCGACCTACAATGAGCAGTTCTTC.

This sequence joins TRBV5-5 and TRBJ1-1; D may be TRBD1 (5 bases). V was clipped by 4 bases and J by 8 bases, with 15 bases between them. The CDR3 runs 13 residues. Germline CDR1 reads SGHKS; CDR2 reads YYEKEE (reference sequence). Here the CDR3 reads CASSPGPGVEAFF. CDR3 bases: TGTGCCAGCAGCCCGGGACCGGGAGTAGAAGCTTTCTTT.